The clone carrying this T cell receptor (beta chain) was recorded at least ten times. This record comes from a study of T-cell reconstitution after alpha-beta-depleted transplantation in children. Unique molecular identifiers were built into the TCRbeta library. TCRdb re-called the PCR reads with MiXCR, one entry per CDR3 protein. The sample holds 140,000 to 150,000 distinct CDR3 sequences, roughly 9% seen once. The CDR3 spans 18 residues. The V gene's germline CDR1 is SGHAT and CDR2 FQNNGV. The ends lost 1 base at V and 5 bases at J; junction bases unmatched: 6. The starting material was PBMCs, mostly from graft donor cells, obtained 180 days after TCRalphabeta/CD19-depleted stem cell transplant. The receptor was derived from a female patient aged 2-10 years who had a stem cell transplant for congenital amegakaryocytic thrombocytopenia, so the T cells may come from the graft donor. V and J are TRBV11-2 and TRBJ2-1; 15 nucleotides align to TRBD2. As DNA, the CDR3 is TGTGCCAGCAGCTTAGGGGGGACTAGCGGGGGGTACCACAATGAGCAGTTCTTC. This translates into CASSLGGTSGGYHNEQFF.